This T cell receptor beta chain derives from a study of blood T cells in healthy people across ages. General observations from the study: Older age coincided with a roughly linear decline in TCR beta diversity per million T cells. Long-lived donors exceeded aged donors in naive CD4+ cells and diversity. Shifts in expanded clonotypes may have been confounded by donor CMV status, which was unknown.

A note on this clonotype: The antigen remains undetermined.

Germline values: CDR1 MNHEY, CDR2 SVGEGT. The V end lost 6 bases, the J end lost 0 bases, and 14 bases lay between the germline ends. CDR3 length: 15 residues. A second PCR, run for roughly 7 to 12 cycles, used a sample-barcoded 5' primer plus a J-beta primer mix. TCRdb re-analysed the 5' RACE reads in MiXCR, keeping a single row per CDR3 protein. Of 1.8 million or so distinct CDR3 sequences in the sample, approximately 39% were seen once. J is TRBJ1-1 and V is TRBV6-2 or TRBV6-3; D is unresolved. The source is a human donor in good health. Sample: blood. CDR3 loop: CASRMTLEVNTEAFF. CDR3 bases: TGTGCCAGCAGGATGACCCTGGAAGTGAACACTGAAGCTTTCTTT.